A single sample is the source of the 4 T cell receptor beta chains below, sequenced in a study of Ad26.COV2.S vaccination and SARS-CoV-2 variants (dated by TCRdb to about 2021). Library prep was done by the immunoSEQ multiplex PCR assay. TCRdb provides this immuneACCESS table in a form limited to in-frame rearrangements. Some clones are lacking; in checked studies, under half of them reflect an unresolved V gene, and why the rest are absent is not known. The sample table lists roughly 500,000 clones, 89% of them with a count of one. The ten most abundant clones make up approximately 2.5% of the sample. The treatment or condition label of this sample denotes: some 20 received Ad26.COV2.S at low or high dose, single or two shots; about 5 received placebo; per-sample allocation not given. For vaccine and placebo recipients, repertoires were sequenced using samples collected on day 63 after the first injection.

This specimen consisted of peripheral blood, obtained in a trial of Ad26.COV2.S vaccine versus placebo. The source is a person aged 18-60 years who received the Ad26.COV2.S COVID-19 vaccine or a placebo.

The chain employs TRBV13 and TRBJ2-7; D remains unclear. Trimming removed 8 bases at V and 1 base at J, with 15 bases between. This CDR3 is built from 14 residues. CDR1 and CDR2 (germline): PRHDT, FYEKMQ (reference sequence). This CDR3 reads CASGTHRLSYEQYV. As DNA, the CDR3 is TGTGCCAGCGGAACACATAGACTGTCCTACGAGCAGTACGTC.

V is TRBV7-2 and J is TRBJ2-3; D might be TRBD2 (6 bases). The CDR3 consists of 13 residues. The germline V gene has CDR1 SGHTA and CDR2 FQGNSA. Trimming took 5 bases from V and 2 from J, leaving 8 bases between them. CDR3 amino acids: CASSGDFTDTQYF. Written as DNA, the CDR3 is TGTGCCAGCAGCGGGGACTTCACAGATACGCAGTATTTT.

This chain uses TRBV2 with TRBJ1-5, with 9 bases aligning to TRBD1. The V and J ends lost 8 bases and 6 bases, in that order; junction bases with no gene match: 14. Germline V gives CDR1 SNHLY, CDR2 FYNNEI. This CDR3 is built from 16 residues. The CDR3 protein is CASGRTGGAGSQPQHF. The CDR3 region has the DNA TGTGCCAGCGGTCGCACAGGGGGCGCGGGTTCTCAGCCCCAGCATTTT.

V is TRBV7-9 and J is TRBJ1-4; D unclear. CDR3 length: 17 amino acids. CDR1 is SEHNR and CDR2 is FQNEAQ in the germline V gene (reference sequence). The ends were cut back, 7 bases at V and 0 bases at J, with 18 bases in the middle. CDR3 sequence (DNA): TGTGCCAGCACCAAACCTTTGGACGAGGCAACTAATGAAAAACTGTTTTTT. This encodes CASTKPLDEATNEKLFF.